Sequencing of this T cell receptor (beta chain) was carried out in a study of blood T cell repertoires in COVID-19. The germline CDR1 and CDR2 sequences are LGHNT and FRNRAP. Deletions cut 3 bases from V and 7 bases from J, with 9 bases between. CDR3 length: 12 residues. Using immunoSEQ multiplex PCR, the repertoire was profiled, and TCRdb retains in-frame clones only, with some absent. The sample has 150,000 to 200,000 clones, roughly 93% seen once. The TCR sequence derives from a woman aged 55-70 years with COVID-19, enrolled during active disease. Sample: peripheral blood. The chain couples TRBV12-5 to TRBJ1-2; D not certain. The CDR3: CASGFWESGYTF. CDR3 coding DNA: TGTGCTAGTGGTTTTTGGGAGTCTGGCTACACCTTC.